The 27 T cell receptor beta chains below all came from one sample that was sequenced in a study of cytomegalovirus exposure and HLA in healthy donors. Use of 60 Vbeta and 13 Jbeta primers characterized the PCR. Profiled with immunoSEQ multiplex PCR; TCRdb holds only in-frame clones, not every one. The profile shows roughly 140,000 clones, 70% to 80% of them singletons. The sample taken for sequencing was PBMCs. Receptor source: a male donor in good health and CMV-seronegative.

The rearrangement joins TRBV7-2 to TRBJ2-5; D unresolved. The V end was cut by 5 bases, the J end by 5 bases, with 9 bases between. There are 12 residues in the CDR3. Germline CDR1 is SGHTA and CDR2 is FQGNSA. CDR3: CASSRDGETQYF. CDR3 DNA sequence: TGTGCCAGCAGCCGAGACGGGGAGACCCAGTACTTC.

This rearrangement joins TRBV27 to TRBJ2-3, with TRBD1 matching 8 bases. With V trimmed by 10 bases and J by 0 bases, 9 bases remained unmatched. CDR3 length equals 15 residues. Germline V gene sequence: CDR1 MNHEY, CDR2 SMNVEV (reference sequence). The CDR3 bases are TGTGCCACCCACCGGACAGGGAGGAGCACAGATACGCAGTATTTT. Residues: CATHRTGRSTDTQYF.

The chain joins TRBV5-1 to TRBJ2-1, with TRBD2 matching 7 bases. Germline V lookup: CDR1 SGHRS, CDR2 YFSETQ. V lost 3 bases, J lost 3 bases, and 9 bases stayed unmatched. The CDR3 totals 16 residues. CDR3 residues: CASSSGGVSLYNEQFF. CDR3 nucleotide sequence: TGCGCCAGCAGCTCTGGGGGGGTCTCCCTCTACAATGAGCAGTTCTTC.

The chain combines TRBV5-1 with TRBJ2-1; TRBD1 matches 8 bases. The CDR3 runs to 12 residues. After removal of 7 bases from V and 3 bases from J, the junction contained 0 bases not matched to a gene. Germline CDR1 and CDR2: SGHRS and YFSETQ. CDR3 coding DNA: TGCGCCAGCGGGACAGGCTACAATGAGCAGTTCTTC. Amino acids: CASGTGYNEQFF.

The chain employs TRBV27 and TRBJ1-4; no firm D call. Germline assignment: CDR1 MNHEY and CDR2 SMNVEV (reference sequence). This CDR3 is 14 amino acids long. V shed 4 bases and J shed 1 base, with 7 bases lying between them. The CDR3 DNA is TGTGCCAGCAGTTCTGTTCGAACTAATGAAAAACTGTTTTTT. Translating it yields CASSSVRTNEKLFF.

The chain carries TRBV28 and TRBJ2-2; D is possibly TRBD1 (6 bases). Germline-derived CDR1 and CDR2 are MDHEN and SYDVKM. Trimming removed 2 bases at V and 1 base at J, with 8 bases between. This CDR3 has 15 residues. Here the CDR3 DNA reads TGTGCCAGCAGTTTACGACAGGTGAACACCGGGGAGCTGTTTTTT. This translates into CASSLRQVNTGELFF.

There are a few counts of this clone. The gene calls are TRBV5-6 and TRBJ1-2; TRBD1 matches at 7 bases. The germline V gene encodes CDR1 SGHDT and CDR2 YYEEEE. This CDR3 has 15 amino acids. V lost 3 bases to trimming and J lost 0 bases; unmatched junction nucleotides: 5. The CDR3 DNA sequence: TGTGCCAGCAGCTGGGGGACAGTTACTAACTATGGCTACACCTTC. Its translation is CASSWGTVTNYGYTF.

This clone was seen a few times. The V gene is TRBV5-6, the J gene TRBJ1-1; unclear D gene. The ends were cut back, 0 bases at V and 4 bases at J, with 7 bases in the middle. CDR1 is SGHDT and CDR2 is YYEEEE in the germline V gene. CDR3 length: 13 residues. The CDR3 reads CASSLDGGTEAFF. CDR3 nucleotides: TGTGCCAGCAGCTTGGACGGTGGCACTGAAGCTTTCTTT.

The chain combines TRBV28 with TRBJ2-1; a possible D gene is TRBD1 (6 bases). The germline V gene has CDR1 MDHEN and CDR2 SYDVKM. The CDR3 contains 13 residues. Trimming shortened V by 4 bases and J by 4 bases, and 8 bases separated the two germline ends. The DNA for the CDR3 is TGTGCCAGCAGTTGGACAGATTACAATGAGCAGTTCTTC. Translated: CASSWTDYNEQFF.

The chain couples TRBV13 to TRBJ2-1, with 8 bases fitting TRBD2. The CDR3 has 16 residues. J gave up 2 bases and V 2 bases, and 5 bases lay outside the gene matches. CDR1 and CDR2 from the germline V gene are PRHDT and FYEKMQ (reference sequence). This chain's CDR3 is CASSLLSGATYNEQFF. In DNA, the CDR3 is TGTGCCAGCAGCTTACTTAGCGGGGCCACCTACAATGAGCAGTTCTTC.

The chain employs TRBV19 and TRBJ1-2; D perhaps matches TRBD1 (5 bases). This CDR3 has 15 amino acids. Per germline, CDR1 LNHDA and CDR2 SQIVND (reference sequence). V lost 2 bases and J 4 bases, leaving 14 bases between the germline ends. The CDR3 sequence is CASSILGGRSYGYTF. The CDR3 coding sequence is TGTGCCAGTAGTATACTGGGGGGGAGAAGCTATGGCTACACCTTC. Together with reference TRBV19 and TRBJ1-2, the CDR3 gives the full variable domain: DGGITQSPKYLFRKEGQNVTLSCEQNLNHDAMYWYRQDPGQGLRLIYYSQIVNDFQKGDIAEGYSVSREKKESFPLTVTSAQKNPTAFYLCASSILGGRSYGYTFGSGTRLTVV.

This clone is a singleton in its sample. The rearrangement uses TRBV4-1 and TRBJ2-2, with D tentatively TRBD1 (6 bases). The CDR3 covers 17 residues. Germline assignment: CDR1 MGHRA and CDR2 YSYEKL. V was trimmed by 5 bases and J by 8 bases, leaving 24 bases between them. CDR3 bases: TGCGCCAGCAGCGGGCGACATTCAGGGGACGGGGTTGGGGAGCTGTTTTTT. Translating gives CASSGRHSGDGVGELFF.

The CDR3 sequence: CSASLGQGVYTPGNEQFF. Written as DNA, the CDR3 is TGCAGCGCTTCATTGGGACAGGGGGTTTATACCCCGGGAAATGAGCAGTTCTTC. The gene calls are TRBV29-1 and TRBJ2-1, with TRBD1 matching 11 bases. In germline, CDR1 is SQVTM, CDR2 ANQGSEA. V trimming: 7 bases; J trimming: 7 bases; junction bases outside the gene matches: 21. This CDR3 comprises 18 residues.

This rearrangement joins TRBV25-1 to TRBJ1-4; D is possibly TRBD1 (5 bases). The V end lost 2 bases, the J end lost 6 bases, and 10 bases lay between the germline ends. Looked up from germline, CDR1 is MGHDK and CDR2 is SYGVNS. The CDR3 extends over 14 amino acids. The CDR3 protein is CASSEPSGYEKLFF. As DNA, the CDR3 is TGTGCCAGCAGTGAACCATCAGGGTATGAAAAACTGTTTTTT.

This clone showed up just a few times. The chain couples TRBV10-2 to TRBJ1-3; D remains ambiguous. V lost 8 bases and J lost 4, with 12 bases in between. The CDR3 has 13 amino acids. Germline CDR1 is WSHSY and CDR2 is SAAADI. The CDR3 DNA is TGCGCCAGCTCAGATTGGTACGGAAACACCATATATTTT. It yields the protein CASSDWYGNTIYF.

The CDR3 sequence is CASSLAGGYEQYF. CDR3 nucleotides: TGTGCCAGCAGCCTCGCGGGGGGCTACGAGCAGTACTTC. The chain uses TRBV9 and TRBJ2-7; 8 bases are a match to TRBD2. CDR3 length equals 13 residues. V lost 4 bases and J lost 3; bases outside the gene matches: 3. CDR1 is SGDLS and CDR2 is YYNGEE in the germline V gene. The variable domain in full, completed from reference TRBV9 and TRBJ2-7, reads DSGVTQTPKHLITATGQRVTLRCSPRSGDLSVYWYQQSLDQGLQFLIQYYNGEERAKGNILERFSAQQFPDLHSELNLSSLELGDSALYFCASSLAGGYEQYFGPGTRLTVT.

This chain joins TRBV30 and TRBJ1-3; no clear D gene. The CDR3 is 11 amino acids. Trimming cost V 5 bases and J 3 bases, with 5 bases left between them. The germline gives CDR1 GTSNPN, CDR2 SVGIG (reference sequence). DNA for the CDR3: TGTGCCTGGGAGATTGGAAACACCATATATTTT. This translates into CAWEIGNTIYF.

The V and J genes are TRBV10-2 and TRBJ2-7; a possible D gene is TRBD2 (5 bases). Trimming cost V 10 bases and J 4 bases, with 8 bases left between them. The CDR3 is 10 amino acids. Germline V gene sequence: CDR1 WSHSY, CDR2 SAAADI. CDR3 in amino acids: CATGIYEQYF. The CDR3 region has the DNA TGCGCCACCGGGATATACGAGCAGTACTTC.

The rearrangement links TRBV7-2 to TRBJ1-5; possible D gene TRBD1, 5 bases. V gave up 4 bases and J gave up 6 bases, with 13 bases separating them. Germline values: CDR1 SGHTA, CDR2 FQGNSA. This CDR3 has 14 residues. CDR3 amino acids: CASSSEKGPQPQHF. In nucleotides, the CDR3 is TGTGCCAGCAGCTCGGAGAAGGGGCCTCAGCCCCAGCATTTT.

This clone was counted only a few times. The V and J genes are TRBV29-1 and TRBJ1-2; D remains unclear. Germline V gene lookup returns CDR1 SQVTM and CDR2 ANQGSEA. Trimming stripped 3 bases from V and 5 bases from J, with 10 bases between. The CDR3 runs to 12 residues. In DNA form, the CDR3 reads TGCAGCGTTGAGGGTCAGGATTATGGCTACACCTTC. It encodes CSVEGQDYGYTF.

This rearrangement joins TRBV7-6 to TRBJ1-3; 10 nucleotides agree with TRBD1. This CDR3 is 16 amino acids long. Germline V gives CDR1 SGHVS, CDR2 FNYEAQ. Trimming at V came to 1 base and at J to 3 bases, leaving 3 bases not matched to a gene. CDR3 DNA sequence: TGTGCCAGCAGCTTAGGGGGGACAGGGGATGGAAACACCATATATTTT. It yields the protein CASSLGGTGDGNTIYF.

This chain uses TRBV4-1 with TRBJ2-1; 10 bases are a match to TRBD2. The germline V gene has CDR1 MGHRA and CDR2 YSYEKL. The CDR3 is 18 residues long. Trimming at V came to 0 bases and at J to 8 bases, leaving 13 bases not matched to a gene. In DNA, the CDR3 is TGCGCCAGCAGCCAAGATGAGTCTAGCGGGGGCCTTGGCTATGAGCAGTTCTTC. It is translated as CASSQDESSGGLGYEQFF.

The V gene is TRBV6-5, the J gene TRBJ2-5; 7 positions match TRBD2. Germline values: CDR1 MNHEY, CDR2 SVGAGI. The CDR3 runs 15 residues. With 6 bases clipped from V and 3 bases from J, the junction kept 10 bases outside the gene matches. The CDR3 nucleotides are TGTGCCAGCAGAACCCGTGGGGGGGTCGAAGAGACCCAGTACTTC. Translating it yields CASRTRGGVEETQYF.

In DNA form, the CDR3 reads TGTGCCAGCAGCTTCGAAGCGGGGGGGCCGACCCAGTACTTC. It is translated as CASSFEAGGPTQYF. This chain connects TRBV7-2 to TRBJ2-5; 10 positions agree with TRBD2. Germline V gene sequence: CDR1 SGHTA, CDR2 FQGNSA. V lost 3 bases and J lost 7; bases outside the gene matches: 5. This CDR3 is 14 amino acids long.

The chain combines TRBV25-1 with TRBJ2-2, with 9 bases lining up with TRBD1. The V and J ends lost 0 bases and 1 base, in that order; junction bases with no gene match: 6. Germline CDR1 is MGHDK and CDR2 is SYGVNS. The CDR3 is 18 amino acids. The CDR3 nucleotides read TGTGCCAGCAGTGAATATTTCGACAGGGGGGAGAACACCGGGGAGCTGTTTTTT. This gives the protein CASSEYFDRGENTGELFF.

The chain couples TRBV10-3 to TRBJ1-1; D call uncertain. CDR3 length: 12 residues. The germline CDR1 and CDR2 sequences are ENHRY and SYGVKD. V was trimmed by 10 bases and J by 4 bases, leaving 13 bases between them. CDR3 DNA sequence: TGTGCCACCGCGAATCGAGGCACTGAAGCTTTCTTT. It encodes CATANRGTEAFF.

This clone appeared a single time. The chain is built from TRBV4-3 and TRBJ1-1; TRBD1 is a possible D gene (5 bases). This CDR3 comprises 13 residues. CDR1 is LGHNA, CDR2 YSLEER, per germline. Trimming took 4 bases from V and 10 from J, leaving 16 bases between them. The CDR3 DNA reads TGCGCCAGCAGCCCTAGACAGCGAGAGCGAGCTTTCTTT. It yields the protein CASSPRQRERAFF.